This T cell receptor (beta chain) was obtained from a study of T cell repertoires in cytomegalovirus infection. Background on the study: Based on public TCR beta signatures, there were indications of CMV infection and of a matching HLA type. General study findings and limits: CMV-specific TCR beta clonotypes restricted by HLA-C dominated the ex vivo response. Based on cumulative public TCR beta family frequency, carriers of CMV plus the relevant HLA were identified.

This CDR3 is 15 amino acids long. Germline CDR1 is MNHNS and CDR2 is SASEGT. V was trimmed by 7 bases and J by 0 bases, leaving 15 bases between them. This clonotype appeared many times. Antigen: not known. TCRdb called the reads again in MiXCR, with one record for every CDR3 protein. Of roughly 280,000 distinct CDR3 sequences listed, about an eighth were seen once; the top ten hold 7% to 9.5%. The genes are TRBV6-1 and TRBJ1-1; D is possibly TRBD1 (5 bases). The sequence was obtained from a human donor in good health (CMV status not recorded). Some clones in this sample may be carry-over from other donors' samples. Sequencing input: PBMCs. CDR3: CASTPVVGLNTEAFF. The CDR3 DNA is TGTGCCAGCACTCCTGTGGTGGGGCTGAACACTGAAGCTTTCTTT.